This T cell receptor beta chain was sequenced for a study of identical twins. Study results and limitations: Fewer insertions characterized abundant cord blood beta clonotypes, whereas memory repertoires showed none. Conclusions came from cross-sectional statistical analysis, not from following the same donors. Twins shared out-of-frame alpha sequences with excess low generation probability.

Template switching added a universal primer binding site, and final cDNA carried unique molecular identifiers. One entry per CDR3 protein results from TCRdb running MiXCR on the 5' RACE reads. The table lists 1.5 million to 2 million distinct CDR3 sequences, more than 30% of them singletons. V dropped 0 bases and J dropped 5; count of bases not matched to a gene: 5. This CDR3 is 14 amino acids long. Germline V gene data show CDR1 as DFQATT and CDR2 as SNEGSKA (reference sequence). Concerning this clonotype: Its antigen is currently unknown.

This TCR was recovered from a newborn girl in good health. The chain links TRBV20-1 to TRBJ2-5, with TRBD2 matching 8 bases. Sequenced input: cord blood. The CDR3 nucleotides read TGCAGTGCTAGAGATCGGACTAGCCTCGAGACCCAGTACTTC. Residues: CSARDRTSLETQYF.